This TCR beta chain was obtained from a study of blood T cell repertoires in COVID-19. Study information: Whether acute or convalescent, the COVID-19 samples came from the United States, Italy and Spain. PBMCs, B-cell-depleted T cells, or T cells were the source of the cDNA or gDNA that made up the material.

J gave up 1 base and V 6 bases, and 10 bases lay outside the gene matches. CDR3 length equals 16 residues. The germline V gene has CDR1 SNHLY and CDR2 FYNNEI. In the authors' methods: Scientists estimated how many nucleated cells there were by amplifying reference gene primers. Clones were sequenced by immunoSEQ multiplex PCR, and TCRdb holds only the in-frame ones, with some missing. The DNA was the basis for D and trimming; V, J and clone size are from that table. This table has roughly 75,000 clones, roughly 70% appearing once. The chain uses TRBV2 and TRBJ2-5, with 8 nucleotides matching TRBD2. Sequencing was performed on peripheral blood. The clonotype originates from a human donor with acute or convalescent COVID-19. The donor label of this sample is uncertain. The CDR3 sequence is CASSLLAVGGQETQYF. CDR3 DNA: TGTGCCAGCAGCCTACTAGCGGTGGGGGGCCAAGAGACCCAGTACTTC.